This T cell receptor (beta chain) was sequenced for a study of cytomegalovirus exposure and HLA in healthy donors. Study-wide background: The 666 first-cohort repertoires shared a platform with the 100 to 150 validation repertoires, as reported in a later analysis. Study-wide points: Specificity of a few CMV-associated chains for CMV antigens was verified in vitro. Researchers catalogued roughly 170 TCR beta chains as cytomegalovirus-associated. The classifier reportedly diagnosed cytomegalovirus status with high specificity and sensitivity.

V was trimmed by 3 bases and J by 2 bases, leaving 11 bases between them. The CDR3 sequence is 14 residues long. CDR1 is SGDLS, CDR2 YYNGEE, per germline. A remark on this clone: Its target is unknown.

Measured with immunoSEQ multiplex PCR; TCRdb has only the in-frame clones, and not every one. The sample holds 150,000 or so clones, 65% to 90% seen once. The source material was PBMCs. The rearrangement links TRBV9 to TRBJ1-1; D perhaps matches TRBD1 (6 bases). The sequence came from a man aged 18 to 35 in good health and CMV-seropositive. Written as DNA, the CDR3 is TGTGCCAGCAGCGGAGGGACATTTAACACTGAAGCTTTCTTT. Its translation: CASSGGTFNTEAFF.